This entry lists 5 T cell receptor beta chains sequenced from one sample in a study of blood T cell repertoires in COVID-19. The data were produced by immunoSEQ multiplex PCR, yet TCRdb's version contains in-frame clones alone and is incomplete. The profile shows about 60,000 clones, around four fifths of them singletons. Input material: peripheral blood. The receptors were gathered from a woman in her sixties or seventies with acute or convalescent COVID-19.

The chain has TRBV16 and TRBJ2-7, with 8 bases matching TRBD1. Germline V gene lookup returns CDR1 KGHSY and CDR2 FQNENV. The J segment lost 5 bases and the V segment lost 3 bases, leaving 3 bases of the junction unmatched. The CDR3 spans 13 residues. CDR3 amino acids: CASSQSTGDEQYF. CDR3 bases: TGTGCCAGCAGCCAGTCGACAGGGGACGAGCAGTACTTC.

The chain links TRBV11-1 to TRBJ2-7; D is undetermined. The germline V gene has CDR1 SGHAT and CDR2 FQDESV (reference sequence). V was shortened by 0 bases and J by 0 bases, with 6 bases between the two germline ends. The CDR3 spans 14 residues. The CDR3 DNA reads as TGTGCCAGCAGCTTAGCTCAGGACTCCTACGAGCAGTACTTC. It codes for CASSLAQDSYEQYF.

The chain recombines TRBV19 with TRBJ1-1; no firm D call. The V gene's germline CDR1 is LNHDA and CDR2 SQIVND (reference sequence). The CDR3 contains 13 residues. V gave up 5 bases and J gave up 6 bases, with 13 bases separating them. CDR3 residues: CASSERWESEAFF. In nucleotides, the CDR3 is TGTGCCAGTAGTGAAAGGTGGGAGTCTGAAGCTTTCTTT.

The chain has TRBV5-1 and TRBJ2-3, with D tentatively TRBD2 (6 bases). V lost 4 bases and J lost 1, with 10 bases in between. This CDR3 region has 14 residues. The germline gives CDR1 SGHRS, CDR2 YFSETQ. The CDR3 nucleotides read TGCGCCAGCAGCGAATCGGGGGGCACAGATACGCAGTATTTT. It codes for CASSESGGTDTQYF.

This clone was detected a few times. The chain combines TRBV5-4 with TRBJ2-3; TRBD1 aligns across 7 bases. Germline CDR1 reads SGHNT; CDR2 reads YYREEE (reference sequence). J gave up 3 bases and V 4 bases, and 2 bases lay outside the gene matches. The CDR3 covers 13 residues. DNA for the CDR3: TGTGCCAGCAGCCTACAGGGGACAGATACGCAGTATTTT. Its translation: CASSLQGTDTQYF.